Below, 10 T cell receptor beta chains from the same sample are listed, as sequenced in a study of CD8 T cells in Susac syndrome. RNA in amounts of roughly 0.5 to 1 ug was reverse transcribed with random hexamers. TCRdb reprocessed the immunoSEQ multiplex PCR reads with MiXCR, giving one entry per CDR3 protein. The table includes 250,000 to 300,000 distinct CDR3 sequences, about 88% detected once. The sample was CD8+ T cells from PBMCs. The receptor source for this set is a human donor with multiple sclerosis.

The CDR3 here is CASSQDLAPYNEQFF. The CDR3 DNA reads as TGCGCCAGCAGCCAAGATTTAGCGCCCTACAATGAGCAGTTCTTC. The rearrangement links TRBV4-1 to TRBJ2-1, with D maybe TRBD2 (5 bases). CDR1 and CDR2 (germline): MGHRA, YSYEKL. This CDR3 is built from 15 residues. V was shortened by 0 bases and J by 2 bases, with 8 bases between the two germline ends.

The chain recombines TRBV10-3 with TRBJ2-7; TRBD1 aligns across 9 bases. J lost 5 bases, V lost 4 bases, and 6 bases had no gene match. Looked up from germline, CDR1 is ENHRY and CDR2 is SYGVKD. This CDR3 contains 14 residues. The DNA for the CDR3 is TGTGCCATCAGTGTGGGGACAGGGAGCCACGAGCAGTACTTC. The encoded protein is CAISVGTGSHEQYF.

V gene TRBV29-1 combines with J gene TRBJ2-7, with 7 bases aligning to TRBD2. Germline V lookup: CDR1 SQVTM, CDR2 ANQGSEA. The V segment lost 4 bases and the J segment 4 bases; nucleotides outside the gene matches: 13. The CDR3 runs to 15 residues. CDR3 nucleotide sequence: TGCAGCGTTGTGGGGGTAGGGACTACCGCTTACGAGCAGTACTTC. Residues: CSVVGVGTTAYEQYF.

The chain recombines TRBV2 with TRBJ1-2; D is uncertain. CDR1 and CDR2 from the germline V gene are SNHLY and FYNNEI. Trimming removed 8 bases at V and 3 bases at J, with 7 bases between. The CDR3 is 11 amino acids. The CDR3 nucleotides are TGTGCCAGCCAGGAAGACTATGGCTACACCTTC. Translation: CASQEDYGYTF. Drawing the rest from reference TRBV2 and TRBJ1-2, the complete variable domain is EPEVTQTPSHQVTQMGQEVILRCVPISNHLYFYWYRQILGQKVEFLVSFYNNEISEKSEIFDDQFSVERPDGSNFTLKIRSTKLEDSAMYFCASQEDYGYTFGSGTRLTVV.

The chain joins TRBV5-4 to TRBJ1-2; D may be TRBD1 (5 bases). Germline V gives CDR1 SGHNT, CDR2 YYREEE (reference sequence). With 5 bases removed from V and 0 bases from J, the gap between germline ends came to 17 bases. The CDR3 extends over 16 amino acids. This chain's CDR3 is CASSFYRDGANYGYTF. CDR3 nucleotides: TGTGCCAGCAGTTTTTACCGGGACGGAGCTAACTATGGCTACACCTTC.

The rearrangement joins TRBV27 to TRBJ2-4; TRBD2 aligns across 12 bases. This CDR3 comprises 14 residues. Germline CDR1 reads MNHEY; CDR2 reads SMNVEV (reference sequence). V dropped 5 bases and J dropped 6; count of bases not matched to a gene: 2. This CDR3 is CASSKTSGRNIQYF. In DNA form, the CDR3 reads TGTGCCAGCAGTAAGACTAGCGGGAGAAACATTCAGTACTTC.

In its sample, this clonotype was seen once. This rearrangement joins TRBV2 to TRBJ1-5; D unresolved. The CDR3 consists of 15 residues. The germline gives CDR1 SNHLY, CDR2 FYNNEI. The ends were cut back, 7 bases at V and 0 bases at J, with 13 bases in the middle. The CDR3 loop is CASTEWGNSNQPQHF. The CDR3 nucleotides read TGTGCCAGCACAGAATGGGGTAATAGCAATCAGCCCCAGCATTTT.

The gene calls are TRBV7-9 and TRBJ2-3, with D tentatively TRBD2 (5 bases). The V end lost 3 bases, the J end lost 1 base, and 11 bases lay between the germline ends. In germline, CDR1 is SEHNR, CDR2 FQNEAQ (reference sequence). This CDR3 has 15 residues. CDR3 loop: CASSFGGSRTDTQYF. The CDR3 nucleotides are TGTGCCAGCAGCTTTGGCGGGTCCCGCACAGATACGCAGTATTTT.

The CDR3: CASSFGRGFYEQYF. As DNA, the CDR3 is TGTGCCAGCAGCTTTGGGCGGGGGTTCTACGAGCAGTACTTC. This chain links TRBV5-6 with TRBJ2-7; 7 nucleotides align to TRBD2. Germline values: CDR1 SGHDT, CDR2 YYEEEE. Trimming at V came to 2 bases and at J to 3 bases, leaving 5 bases not matched to a gene. CDR3 length equals 14 residues.

The chain links TRBV6-6 to TRBJ2-1; D not certain. The CDR3 is 16 amino acids. Germline V CDR1 and CDR2: MNHNY, SVGAGI (reference sequence). Trimming cost V 2 bases and J 0 bases, with 11 bases left between them. DNA of the CDR3: TGTGCCAGCAGTTACAGGAATTCCATCTCCTACAATGAGCAGTTCTTC. It specifies CASSYRNSISYNEQFF.